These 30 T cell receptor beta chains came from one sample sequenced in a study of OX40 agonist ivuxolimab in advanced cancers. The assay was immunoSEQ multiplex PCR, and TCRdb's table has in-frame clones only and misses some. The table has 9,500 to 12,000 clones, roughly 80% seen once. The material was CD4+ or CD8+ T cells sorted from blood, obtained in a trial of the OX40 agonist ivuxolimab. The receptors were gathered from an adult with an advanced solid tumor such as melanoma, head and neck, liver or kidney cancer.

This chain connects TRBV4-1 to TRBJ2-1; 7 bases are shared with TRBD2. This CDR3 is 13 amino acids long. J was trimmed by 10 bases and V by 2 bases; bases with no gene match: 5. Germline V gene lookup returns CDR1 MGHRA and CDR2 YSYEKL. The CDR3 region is CASSQLVRGEQFF. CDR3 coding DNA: TGCGCCAGCAGCCAACTAGTGCGGGGGGAGCAGTTCTTC.

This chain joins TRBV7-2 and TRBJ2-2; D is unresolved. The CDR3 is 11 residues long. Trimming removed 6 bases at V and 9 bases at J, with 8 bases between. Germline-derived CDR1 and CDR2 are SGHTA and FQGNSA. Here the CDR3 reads CASSPGRELFF. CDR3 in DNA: TGTGCCAGCAGTCCGGGCCGGGAGCTGTTTTTT.

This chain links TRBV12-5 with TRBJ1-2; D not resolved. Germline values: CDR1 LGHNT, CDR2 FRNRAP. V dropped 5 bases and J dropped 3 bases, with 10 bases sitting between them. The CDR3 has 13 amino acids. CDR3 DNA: TGTGCTAGTGGTCTGTTATGGGACTATGGCTACACCTTC. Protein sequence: CASGLLWDYGYTF.

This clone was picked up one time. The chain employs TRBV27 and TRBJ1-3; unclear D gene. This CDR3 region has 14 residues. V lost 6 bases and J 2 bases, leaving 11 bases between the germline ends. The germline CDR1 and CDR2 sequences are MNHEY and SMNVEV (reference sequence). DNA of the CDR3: TGTGCCAGCAGCCTAAGACAAGCTGGAAACACCATATATTTT. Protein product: CASSLRQAGNTIYF.

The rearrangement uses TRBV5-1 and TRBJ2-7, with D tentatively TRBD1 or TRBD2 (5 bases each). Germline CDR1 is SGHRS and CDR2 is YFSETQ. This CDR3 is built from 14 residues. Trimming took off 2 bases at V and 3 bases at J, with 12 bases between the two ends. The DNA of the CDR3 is TGCGCCAGCAGCTTCCGGGGCGTTGACTACGAGCAGTACTTC. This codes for CASSFRGVDYEQYF. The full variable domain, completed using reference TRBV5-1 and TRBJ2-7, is KAGVTQTPRYLIKTRGQQVTLSCSPISGHRSVSWYQQTPGQGLQFLFEYFSETQRNKGNFPGRFSGRQFSNSRSEMNVSTLELGDSALYLCASSFRGVDYEQYFGPGTRLTVT.

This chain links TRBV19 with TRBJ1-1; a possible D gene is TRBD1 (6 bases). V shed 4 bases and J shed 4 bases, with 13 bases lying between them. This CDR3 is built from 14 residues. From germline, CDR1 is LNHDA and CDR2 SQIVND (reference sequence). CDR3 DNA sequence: TGTGCCAGTAGTAGCAACAGGGAGATCACTGAAGCTTTCTTT. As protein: CASSSNREITEAFF. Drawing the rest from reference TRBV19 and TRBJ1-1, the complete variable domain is DGGITQSPKYLFRKEGQNVTLSCEQNLNHDAMYWYRQDPGQGLRLIYYSQIVNDFQKGDIAEGYSVSREKKESFPLTVTSAQKNPTAFYLCASSSNREITEAFFGQGTRLTVV.

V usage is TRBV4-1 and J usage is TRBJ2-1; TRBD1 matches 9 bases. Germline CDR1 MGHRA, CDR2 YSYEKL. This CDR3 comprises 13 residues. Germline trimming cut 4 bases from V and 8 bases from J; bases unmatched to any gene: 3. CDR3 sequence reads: CASSLTGGYEQFF. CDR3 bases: TGCGCCAGCAGCCTTACAGGGGGCTATGAGCAGTTCTTC.

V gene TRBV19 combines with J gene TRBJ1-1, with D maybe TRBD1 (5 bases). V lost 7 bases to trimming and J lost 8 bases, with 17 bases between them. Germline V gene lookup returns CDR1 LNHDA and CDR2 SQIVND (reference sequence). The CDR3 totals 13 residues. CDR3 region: CASTPGGGREAFF. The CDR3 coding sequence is TGTGCCAGTACCCCGGGGGGAGGACGCGAAGCTTTCTTT.

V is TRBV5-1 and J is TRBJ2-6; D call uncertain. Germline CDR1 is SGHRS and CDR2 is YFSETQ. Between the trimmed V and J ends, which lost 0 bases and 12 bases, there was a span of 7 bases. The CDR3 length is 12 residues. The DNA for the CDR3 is TGCGCCAGCAGCTTGGGAGACCCCGTCCTGACTTTC. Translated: CASSLGDPVLTF.

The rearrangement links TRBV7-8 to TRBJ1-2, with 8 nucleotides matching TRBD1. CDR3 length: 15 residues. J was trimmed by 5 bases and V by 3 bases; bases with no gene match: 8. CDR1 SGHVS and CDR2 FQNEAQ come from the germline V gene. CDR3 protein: CASSLAGRTGYGYTF. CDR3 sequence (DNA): TGTGCCAGCAGCTTGGCCGGACGGACAGGGTATGGCTACACCTTC.

The CDR3 DNA sequence: TGTGCCAGCAGTTCCCCGGGACAAAGCACAGATACGCAGTATTTT. This translates into CASSSPGQSTDTQYF. The rearrangement joins TRBV6-5 to TRBJ2-3, with D maybe TRBD1 (6 bases). Trimming pared 4 bases from V and 0 bases from J, leaving 11 bases between. Looked up from germline, CDR1 is MNHEY and CDR2 is SVGAGI. The CDR3 sequence is 15 residues long.

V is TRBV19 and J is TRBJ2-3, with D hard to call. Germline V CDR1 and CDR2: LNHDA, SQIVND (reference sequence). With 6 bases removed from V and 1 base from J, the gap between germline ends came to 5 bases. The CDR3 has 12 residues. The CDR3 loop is CASSWGTDTQYF. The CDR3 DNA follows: TGTGCCAGTAGCTGGGGCACAGATACGCAGTATTTT.

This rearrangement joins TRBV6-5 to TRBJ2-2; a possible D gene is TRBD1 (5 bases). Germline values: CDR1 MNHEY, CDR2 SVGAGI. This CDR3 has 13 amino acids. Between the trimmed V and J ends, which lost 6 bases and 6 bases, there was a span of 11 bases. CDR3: CASRKAGSGELFF. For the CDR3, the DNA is TGTGCCAGCAGAAAAGCAGGGTCCGGGGAGCTGTTTTTT.

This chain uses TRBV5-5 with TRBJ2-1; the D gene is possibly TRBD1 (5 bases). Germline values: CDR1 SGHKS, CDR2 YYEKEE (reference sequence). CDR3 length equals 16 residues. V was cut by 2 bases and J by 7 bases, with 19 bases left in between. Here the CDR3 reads CASSFGQGTGKNEQFF. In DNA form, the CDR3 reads TGTGCCAGCAGCTTCGGCCAGGGTACGGGTAAGAATGAGCAGTTCTTC.

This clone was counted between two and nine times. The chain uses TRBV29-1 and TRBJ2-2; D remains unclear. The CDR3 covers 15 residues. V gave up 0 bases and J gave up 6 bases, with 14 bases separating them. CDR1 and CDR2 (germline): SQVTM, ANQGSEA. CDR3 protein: CSVEDLQLGPGELFF. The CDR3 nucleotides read TGCAGCGTTGAAGATCTTCAATTGGGTCCCGGGGAGCTGTTTTTT.

This CDR3 is CSGRDSANYGYTF. CDR3 coding DNA: TGCAGCGGTCGGGACAGTGCTAACTATGGCTACACCTTC. The V call is TRBV29-1, the J call TRBJ1-2, with TRBD1 matching 7 bases. The trim removed 7 bases at V and 0 bases at J, leaving 5 bases unmatched. Looked up from germline, CDR1 is SQVTM and CDR2 is ANQGSEA. This CDR3 has 13 amino acids. The full variable domain, in which reference TRBV29-1 and TRBJ1-2 provide the parts outside the CDR3, is SAVISQKPSRDICQRGTSLTIQCQVDSQVTMMFWYRQQPGQSLTLIATANQGSEATYESGFVIDKFPISRPNLTFSTLTVSNMSPEDSSIYLCSGRDSANYGYTFGSGTRLTVV.

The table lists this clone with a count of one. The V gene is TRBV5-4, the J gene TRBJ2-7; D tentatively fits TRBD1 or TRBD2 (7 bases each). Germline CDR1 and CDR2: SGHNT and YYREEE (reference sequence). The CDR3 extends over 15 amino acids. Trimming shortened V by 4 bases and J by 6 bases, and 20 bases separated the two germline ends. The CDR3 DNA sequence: TGTGCCAGCAGCCGCTCGACAGGGAGGGAGGTCGAGCAGTACTTC. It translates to CASSRSTGREVEQYF. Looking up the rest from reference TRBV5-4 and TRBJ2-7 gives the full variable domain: ETGVTQSPTHLIKTRGQQVTLRCSSQSGHNTVSWYQQALGQGPQFIFQYYREEENGRGNFPPRFSGLQFPNYSSELNVNALELDDSALYLCASSRSTGREVEQYFGPGTRLTVT.

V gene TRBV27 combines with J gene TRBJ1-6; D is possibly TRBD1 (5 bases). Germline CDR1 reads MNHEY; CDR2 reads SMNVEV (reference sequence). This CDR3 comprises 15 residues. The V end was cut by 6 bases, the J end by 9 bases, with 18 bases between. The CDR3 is CASRPPRTGGSPLHF. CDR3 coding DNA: TGTGCCAGCAGACCCCCCCGAACCGGGGGTTCACCCCTCCACTTT.

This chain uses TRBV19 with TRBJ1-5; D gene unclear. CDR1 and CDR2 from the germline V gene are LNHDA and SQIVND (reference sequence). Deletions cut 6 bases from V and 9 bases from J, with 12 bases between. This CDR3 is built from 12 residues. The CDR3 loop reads CASSPLNRPQHF. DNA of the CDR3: TGTGCCAGTAGCCCATTGAATAGGCCCCAGCATTTT.

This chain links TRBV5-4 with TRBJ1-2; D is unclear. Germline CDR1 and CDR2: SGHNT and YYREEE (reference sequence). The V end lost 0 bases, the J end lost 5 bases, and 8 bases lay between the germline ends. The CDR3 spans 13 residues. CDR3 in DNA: TGTGCCAGCAGCTTGGGGGTCCTATATGGCTACACCTTC. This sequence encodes CASSLGVLYGYTF.

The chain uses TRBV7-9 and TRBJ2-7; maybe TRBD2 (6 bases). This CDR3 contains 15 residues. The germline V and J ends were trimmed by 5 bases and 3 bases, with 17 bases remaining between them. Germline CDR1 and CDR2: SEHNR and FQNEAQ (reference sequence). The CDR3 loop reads CASSPLDGGGYEQYF. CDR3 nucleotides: TGTGCCAGCAGCCCACTCGACGGGGGAGGCTACGAGCAGTACTTC.

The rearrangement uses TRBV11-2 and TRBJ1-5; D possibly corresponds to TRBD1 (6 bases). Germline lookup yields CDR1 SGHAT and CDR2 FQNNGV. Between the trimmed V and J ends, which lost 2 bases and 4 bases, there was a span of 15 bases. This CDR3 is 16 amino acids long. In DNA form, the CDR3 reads TGTGCCAGCAGCTTAAGCTGGGGGGGCCTGAATCAGCCCCAGCATTTT. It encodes CASSLSWGGLNQPQHF. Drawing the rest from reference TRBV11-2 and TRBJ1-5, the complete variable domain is EAGVAQSPRYKIIEKRQSVAFWCNPISGHATLYWYQQILGQGPKLLIQFQNNGVVDDSQLPKDRFSAERLKGVDSTLKIQPAKLEDSAVYLCASSLSWGGLNQPQHFGDGTRLSIL.

The CDR3, as DNA: TGTGCCAGCAGTTACTCCTCGACGGGGGCGGTCTACGAGCAGTACTTC. It yields the protein CASSYSSTGAVYEQYF. The chain couples TRBV6-6 to TRBJ2-7; tentatively, D is TRBD1 or TRBD2 (6 bases each). V lost 0 bases, J lost 3 bases, and 15 bases lay in between. In germline, CDR1 is MNHNY, CDR2 SVGAGI (reference sequence). This CDR3 is built from 16 residues.

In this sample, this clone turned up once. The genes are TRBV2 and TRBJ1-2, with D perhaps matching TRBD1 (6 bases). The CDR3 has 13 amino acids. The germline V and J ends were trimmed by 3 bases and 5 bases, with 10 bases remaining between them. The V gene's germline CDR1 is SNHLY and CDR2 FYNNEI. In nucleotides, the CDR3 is TGTGCCAGCAGTGACGGGGGGCCATATGGCTACACCTTC. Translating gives CASSDGGPYGYTF.

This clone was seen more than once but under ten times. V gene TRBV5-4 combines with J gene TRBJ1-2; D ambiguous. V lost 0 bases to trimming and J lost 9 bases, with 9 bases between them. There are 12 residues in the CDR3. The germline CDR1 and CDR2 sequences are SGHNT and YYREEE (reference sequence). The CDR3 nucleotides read TGTGCCAGCAGCTTGGGCACGTCGCGCTACACCTTC. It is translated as CASSLGTSRYTF.

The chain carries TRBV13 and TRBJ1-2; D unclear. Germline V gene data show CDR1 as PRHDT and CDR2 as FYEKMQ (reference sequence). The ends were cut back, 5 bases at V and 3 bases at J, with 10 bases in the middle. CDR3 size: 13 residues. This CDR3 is CASSPGGDYGYTF. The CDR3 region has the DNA TGTGCCAGCAGCCCTGGTGGGGACTATGGCTACACCTTC.

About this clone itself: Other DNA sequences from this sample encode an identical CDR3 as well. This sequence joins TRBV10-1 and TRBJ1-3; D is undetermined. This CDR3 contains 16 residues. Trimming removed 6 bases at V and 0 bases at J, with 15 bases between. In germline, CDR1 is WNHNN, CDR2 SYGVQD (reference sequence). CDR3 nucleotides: TGCGCCAGCAGCGCCGGACGGGGAGACTCTGGAAACACCATATATTTT. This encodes CASSAGRGDSGNTIYF.

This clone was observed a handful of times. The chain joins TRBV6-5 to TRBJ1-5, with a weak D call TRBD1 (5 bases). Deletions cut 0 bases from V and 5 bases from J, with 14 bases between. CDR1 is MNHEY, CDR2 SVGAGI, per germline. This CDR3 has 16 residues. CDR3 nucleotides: TGTGCCAGCAGTTACTCGAAGGGGCATGGCTATCAGCCCCAGCATTTT. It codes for CASSYSKGHGYQPQHF.

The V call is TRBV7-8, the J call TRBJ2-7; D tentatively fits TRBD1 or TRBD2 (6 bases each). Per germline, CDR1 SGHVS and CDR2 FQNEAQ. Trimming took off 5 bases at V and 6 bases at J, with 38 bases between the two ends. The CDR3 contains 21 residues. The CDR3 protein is CASSQQLLANVQGSRESEQYF. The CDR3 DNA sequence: TGTGCCAGCAGCCAGCAGCTTTTGGCCAATGTACAGGGATCTCGGGAGTCCGAGCAGTACTTC.

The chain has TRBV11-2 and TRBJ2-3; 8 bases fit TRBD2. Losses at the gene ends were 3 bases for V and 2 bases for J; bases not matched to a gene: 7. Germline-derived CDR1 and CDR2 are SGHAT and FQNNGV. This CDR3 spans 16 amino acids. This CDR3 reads CASSFASGGLTDTQYF. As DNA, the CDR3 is TGTGCCAGCAGCTTCGCGAGCGGGGGTCTCACAGATACGCAGTATTTT.